The 27 T cell receptor beta chains below come from one sample, sequenced in a study of T cell changes during pregnancy in multiple sclerosis. Some clones are missing from TCRdb's copy, which holds only in-frame ones; the method was immunoSEQ multiplex PCR. The sample consists of roughly 100,000 clones, around 92% of them appearing once. This specimen was peripheral blood, taken after pregnancy. These TCRs come from a female donor in good health, enrolled as a control in a pregnancy study.

The V call is TRBV9, the J call TRBJ1-2, with D uncertain. This CDR3 has 13 amino acids. V was trimmed by 3 bases and J by 8 bases, leaving 14 bases between them. Per the germline V gene, CDR1 is SGDLS and CDR2 is YYNGEE. This CDR3 is CASSARGSSGYTF. Here the CDR3 DNA reads TGTGCCAGCAGCGCCCGGGGAAGCTCAGGCTACACCTTC.

The genes are TRBV28 and TRBJ2-2, with unresolved D. This CDR3 is 14 amino acids long. Looked up from germline, CDR1 is MDHEN and CDR2 is SYDVKM. Between the trimmed V and J ends, which lost 6 bases and 2 bases, there was a span of 10 bases. The CDR3 loop is CASRENSNTGELFF. CDR3 bases: TGTGCCAGCAGAGAAAACAGCAACACCGGGGAGCTGTTTTTT.

The chain links TRBV2 to TRBJ2-1; 13 positions agree with TRBD2. From germline, CDR1 is SNHLY and CDR2 FYNNEI. J gave up 8 bases and V 5 bases, and 9 bases lay outside the gene matches. The CDR3 has 16 residues. The CDR3 region has the DNA TGTGCCAGCAGTCGATTAACTAGCGGGGGGGCCCATGAGCAGTTCTTC. Protein: CASSRLTSGGAHEQFF. The entire variable domain, with the rest obtained from reference TRBV2 and TRBJ2-1, is as follows: EPEVTQTPSHQVTQMGQEVILRCVPISNHLYFYWYRQILGQKVEFLVSFYNNEISEKSEIFDDQFSVERPDGSNFTLKIRSTKLEDSAMYFCASSRLTSGGAHEQFFGPGTRLTVL.

Here the CDR3 reads CASSRRGLLGELFF. CDR3 bases: TGTGCCAGCTCACGGCGGGGATTACTCGGGGAGCTGTTTTTT. The rearrangement joins TRBV18 to TRBJ2-2, with D possibly matching TRBD2 (6 bases). The CDR3 has 14 residues. The germline V and J ends were trimmed by 4 bases and 7 bases, with 13 bases remaining between them. Germline V gene data show CDR1 as KGHSH and CDR2 as LQKENI.

V is TRBV7-3 and J is TRBJ2-1; TRBD1 matches at 12 bases. With V trimmed by 1 base and J by 10 bases, 11 bases remained unmatched. This CDR3 contains 17 residues. Germline V CDR1 and CDR2: SGHTA, FQGTGA. CDR3 residues: CASSLMSTGTGGREQFF. The DNA of the CDR3 is TGTGCCAGCAGCTTAATGAGTACCGGGACAGGGGGCCGGGAGCAGTTCTTC. Variable domain in full (rest from reference TRBV7-3 and TRBJ2-1): GAGVSQTPSNKVTEKGKYVELRCDPISGHTALYWYRQSLGQGPEFLIYFQGTGAADDSGLPNDRFFAVRPEGSVSTLKIQRTERGDSAVYLCASSLMSTGTGGREQFFGPGTRLTVL.

The CDR3 region has the DNA TGTGCCAGCTACGGGCGAGCGGGGAAAGAGACCCAGTACTTC. Translated: CASYGRAGKETQYF. The chain employs TRBV6-6 and TRBJ2-5; 7 positions match TRBD2. In germline, CDR1 is MNHNY, CDR2 SVGAGI (reference sequence). CDR3 length: 14 amino acids. The trim removed 8 bases at V and 3 bases at J, leaving 9 bases unmatched.

The chain is built from TRBV2 and TRBJ2-1; D is possibly TRBD1 (6 bases). The V and J ends lost 6 bases and 2 bases respectively, with 11 bases between them. The V gene's germline CDR1 is SNHLY and CDR2 FYNNEI. The CDR3 runs to 14 residues. The CDR3 sequence: CASRRQATYNEQFF. CDR3 nucleotides: TGTGCCAGCAGAAGACAGGCCACCTACAATGAGCAGTTCTTC.

The V gene is TRBV14, the J gene TRBJ2-6; D may be TRBD2 (5 bases). CDR3 length: 15 residues. Germline CDR1 is SGHDN and CDR2 is FVKESK. V lost 3 bases and J 5 bases, leaving 11 bases between the germline ends. CDR3 sequence (DNA): TGTGCCAGCAGCCAGGGAGTAATTAGGGCCAACGTCCTGACTTTC. Protein sequence: CASSQGVIRANVLTF. The full variable domain, rest sourced from reference TRBV14 and TRBJ2-6, is EAGVTQFPSHSVIEKGQTVTLRCDPISGHDNLYWYRRVMGKEIKFLLHFVKESKQDESGMPNNRFLAERTGGTYSTLKVQPAELEDSGVYFCASSQGVIRANVLTFGAGSRLTVL.

This chain connects TRBV6-5 to TRBJ1-4; a possible D gene is TRBD1 (6 bases). The V gene lost 5 bases and the J gene lost 5 bases, with 15 bases spanning the gap. Germline V gene data show CDR1 as MNHEY and CDR2 as SVGAGI. The CDR3 contains 15 residues. The CDR3 is CASSPSGTPNEKLFF. DNA for the CDR3: TGTGCCAGCAGTCCTTCCGGGACACCAAATGAAAAACTGTTTTTT.

V usage is TRBV7-9 and J usage is TRBJ2-7; possible D gene TRBD1, 6 bases. Germline V gene data show CDR1 as SEHNR and CDR2 as FQNEAQ (reference sequence). Trimming took 1 base from V and 4 from J, leaving 8 bases between them. This CDR3 has 13 amino acids. The CDR3 loop reads CASSLEGQYEQYF. For the CDR3, the DNA is TGTGCCAGCAGCTTAGAAGGACAGTACGAGCAGTACTTC.

The V and J genes are TRBV6-1 and TRBJ1-5, with D tentatively TRBD1 (6 bases). Trimming pared 7 bases from V and 6 bases from J, leaving 19 bases between. Germline CDR1 is MNHNS and CDR2 is SASEGT. CDR3 length: 15 amino acids. CDR3: CASNRRGAISQPQHF. The CDR3 DNA sequence: TGTGCCAGCAACCGACGGGGGGCGATCAGTCAGCCCCAGCATTTT.

This rearrangement joins TRBV6-1 to TRBJ2-4, with 7 bases that match TRBD1. This CDR3 has 15 residues. Germline V gene lookup returns CDR1 MNHNS and CDR2 SASEGT. J was trimmed by 2 bases and V by 6 bases; bases with no gene match: 7. CDR3 sequence (DNA): TGTGCCAGCAGCGTCCGGGACAGTCCCAAAAACATTCAGTACTTC. It encodes CASSVRDSPKNIQYF.

The chain uses TRBV4-3 and TRBJ2-2; D gene unclear. The CDR3 extends over 18 amino acids. Germline-derived CDR1 and CDR2 are LGHNA and YSLEER. Trimming took off 1 base at V and 2 bases at J, with 17 bases between the two ends. The CDR3 sequence: CASSQVPPLATNTGELFF. CDR3 bases: TGCGCCAGCAGCCAAGTACCCCCTCTGGCGACAAACACCGGGGAGCTGTTTTTT.

The chain carries TRBV5-1 and TRBJ2-3, with a possible D match to TRBD1 (7 bases). Germline assignment: CDR1 SGHRS and CDR2 YFSETQ. The CDR3 sequence is 16 residues long. The germline V and J ends were trimmed by 0 bases and 1 base, with 12 bases remaining between them. The CDR3 sequence is CASSLGDREGTDTQYF. The DNA of the CDR3 is TGCGCCAGCAGCTTGGGCGACAGGGAGGGCACAGATACGCAGTATTTT. Full variable domain (outside the CDR3, taken from reference TRBV5-1 and TRBJ2-3): KAGVTQTPRYLIKTRGQQVTLSCSPISGHRSVSWYQQTPGQGLQFLFEYFSETQRNKGNFPGRFSGRQFSNSRSEMNVSTLELGDSALYLCASSLGDREGTDTQYFGPGTRLTVL.

The CDR3 bases are TGTGCCAGTAGTAGGTCAGGGGAATCCTACGAGCAGTACTTC. Protein: CASSRSGESYEQYF. The chain couples TRBV19 to TRBJ2-7; TRBD1 might be the D (6 bases). There are 14 residues in the CDR3. The V and J ends lost 4 bases and 1 base respectively, with 11 bases between them. The germline V gene has CDR1 LNHDA and CDR2 SQIVND (reference sequence).

The rearrangement joins TRBV6-6 to TRBJ2-5; TRBD2 matches at 9 bases. The CDR3 runs 15 residues. Germline V gene sequence: CDR1 MNHNY, CDR2 SVGAGI (reference sequence). V lost 0 bases to trimming and J lost 4 bases; unmatched junction nucleotides: 3. In nucleotides, the CDR3 is TGTGCCAGCAGTTACTCGAGCGGGGGGCCAGAGACCCAGTACTTC. Translation: CASSYSSGGPETQYF.

The rearrangement links TRBV5-1 to TRBJ1-2; D is perhaps TRBD1 (5 bases). Germline CDR1 is SGHRS and CDR2 is YFSETQ. This CDR3 has 15 amino acids. Trimming stripped 0 bases from V and 7 bases from J, with 16 bases between. The CDR3 nucleotides read TGCGCCAGCAGCTTGGTCCAGGGTCGTACCGGTGGCTACACCTTC. This encodes CASSLVQGRTGGYTF. Supplemented by reference TRBV5-1 and TRBJ1-2, the full variable domain reads KAGVTQTPRYLIKTRGQQVTLSCSPISGHRSVSWYQQTPGQGLQFLFEYFSETQRNKGNFPGRFSGRQFSNSRSEMNVSTLELGDSALYLCASSLVQGRTGGYTFGSGTRLTVV.

V is TRBV19 and J is TRBJ2-6; D perhaps matches TRBD2 (5 bases). The length of the CDR3 is 16 residues. CDR1 and CDR2 (germline): LNHDA, SQIVND (reference sequence). Trimming left V 5 bases short and J 0 bases short, with 11 bases between. CDR3 coding DNA: TGTGCCAGTAGTGGTACCGAGGGCTCTGGGGCCAACGTCCTGACTTTC. Translated: CASSGTEGSGANVLTF.

The rearrangement uses TRBV2 and TRBJ2-7; D remains unclear. CDR3 length: 13 amino acids. Trimming took off 4 bases at V and 3 bases at J, with 10 bases between the two ends. Germline V gives CDR1 SNHLY, CDR2 FYNNEI. The DNA of the CDR3 is TGTGCCAGCAGTGGAGACATCATCTACGAGCAGTACTTC. Translating it yields CASSGDIIYEQYF.

The V call is TRBV9, the J call TRBJ2-7; TRBD1 might be the D (5 bases). In germline, CDR1 is SGDLS, CDR2 YYNGEE. V was clipped by 0 bases and J by 3 bases, with 10 bases between them. The CDR3 extends over 14 amino acids. The CDR3 is CASSVGSRDYEQYF. CDR3 coding DNA: TGTGCCAGCAGCGTAGGATCCAGGGACTACGAGCAGTACTTC.

The chain recombines TRBV4-2 with TRBJ1-2; D perhaps matches TRBD1 (6 bases). The CDR3 is 17 amino acids. V was pared by 2 bases and J by 0 bases, with 16 bases between. Germline lookup yields CDR1 LGHNA and CDR2 YNFKEQ. CDR3 sequence: CASSQPSPRGANYGYTF. The DNA for the CDR3 is TGTGCCAGCAGCCAACCCTCCCCCAGGGGCGCTAACTATGGCTACACCTTC.

The chain links TRBV2 to TRBJ1-2; D might be TRBD1 (6 bases). CDR1 SNHLY and CDR2 FYNNEI come from the germline V gene. The length of the CDR3 is 13 residues. With 0 bases removed from V and 8 bases from J, the gap between germline ends came to 10 bases. The CDR3 sequence is CASSEAPGDGYTF. The CDR3 DNA reads TGTGCCAGCAGTGAAGCGCCAGGGGACGGCTACACCTTC.

This chain connects TRBV7-3 to TRBJ2-5, with 10 bases fitting TRBD2. CDR1 and CDR2 (germline): SGHTA, FQGTGA. The CDR3 consists of 16 residues. V trimming: 5 bases; J trimming: 1 base; junction bases outside the gene matches: 7. CDR3 in DNA: TGTGCCAGCAGCCCCGGGACTAGCGCAATCCAAGAGACCCAGTACTTC. It encodes CASSPGTSAIQETQYF.

The J gene is TRBJ1-2, the V gene TRBV28; D is perhaps TRBD1 (6 bases). Germline V lookup: CDR1 MDHEN, CDR2 SYDVKM. V was clipped by 5 bases and J by 0 bases, with 13 bases between them. The CDR3 loop spans 15 amino acids. DNA of the CDR3: TGTGCCAGCAGTCCGGACAGAACACCTAACTATGGCTACACCTTC. Translating gives CASSPDRTPNYGYTF.

The gene calls are TRBV9 and TRBJ2-7; a possible D gene is TRBD1 (6 bases). The germline CDR1 and CDR2 sequences are SGDLS and YYNGEE. The CDR3 totals 15 residues. Trimming shortened V by 0 bases and J by 1 base, and 11 bases separated the two germline ends. The CDR3 DNA is TGTGCCAGCAGCGTAGGAGTGACAGGATCCTACGAGCAGTACTTC. Residues: CASSVGVTGSYEQYF. The full variable domain, rest sourced from reference TRBV9 and TRBJ2-7, is DSGVTQTPKHLITATGQRVTLRCSPRSGDLSVYWYQQSLDQGLQFLIQYYNGEERAKGNILERFSAQQFPDLHSELNLSSLELGDSALYFCASSVGVTGSYEQYFGPGTRLTVT.

For the CDR3, the DNA is TGTGCCAGCAGCTTAGTGGGCTCCGATCAGCCCCAGCATTTT. Its protein product is CASSLVGSDQPQHF. The rearrangement joins TRBV7-2 to TRBJ1-5; D gene unclear. V lost 1 base and J lost 5, with 9 bases in between. The CDR3 covers 14 residues. Germline V lookup: CDR1 SGHTA, CDR2 FQGNSA.

The chain carries TRBV25-1 and TRBJ1-2; D might be TRBD1 (5 bases). Between the trimmed V and J ends, which lost 6 bases and 4 bases, there was a span of 12 bases. The CDR3 is 13 amino acids. In germline, CDR1 is MGHDK, CDR2 SYGVNS. Here the CDR3 reads CASRSGQGYGYTF. Written as DNA, the CDR3 is TGTGCCAGCAGGTCCGGGCAGGGCTATGGCTACACCTTC.